The source of this T cell receptor beta chain is a study of blood T cell repertoires in COVID-19. Study information: PBMCs, B-cell-depleted T cells, or T cells were the source of the cDNA or gDNA that made up the material.

Patients of the Seattle cohort, enrolled during active infection, were followed longitudinally. Original analysis: Reference gene primer amplification in the assay estimated nucleated cell counts. The table came from immunoSEQ multiplex PCR; TCRdb's copy has only in-frame clones and leaves some out. The V and J calls and clone size were taken over from that table, and D and trimming were inferred from the DNA. Among approximately 300,000 clones, around 90% were seen once, and the ten largest hold 6.5% to 8%. The CDR3 is 14 amino acids. Trimming removed 0 bases at V and 6 bases at J, with 13 bases between. The germline V gene has CDR1 SGDLS and CDR2 YYNGEE.

The genes are TRBV9 and TRBJ2-7, with D perhaps TRBD2 (5 bases). The sample was peripheral blood. The TCR originated in a woman in her twenties or thirties with COVID-19, enrolled during active disease. As DNA, the CDR3 is TGTGCCAGCAGCGTAGTAGCGACTGGGGTCGAGCAGTACTTC. Translated: CASSVVATGVEQYF. Complete variable domain (other parts from reference TRBV9 and TRBJ2-7): DSGVTQTPKHLITATGQRVTLRCSPRSGDLSVYWYQQSLDQGLQFLIQYYNGEERAKGNILERFSAQQFPDLHSELNLSSLELGDSALYFCASSVVATGVEQYFGPGTRLTVT.